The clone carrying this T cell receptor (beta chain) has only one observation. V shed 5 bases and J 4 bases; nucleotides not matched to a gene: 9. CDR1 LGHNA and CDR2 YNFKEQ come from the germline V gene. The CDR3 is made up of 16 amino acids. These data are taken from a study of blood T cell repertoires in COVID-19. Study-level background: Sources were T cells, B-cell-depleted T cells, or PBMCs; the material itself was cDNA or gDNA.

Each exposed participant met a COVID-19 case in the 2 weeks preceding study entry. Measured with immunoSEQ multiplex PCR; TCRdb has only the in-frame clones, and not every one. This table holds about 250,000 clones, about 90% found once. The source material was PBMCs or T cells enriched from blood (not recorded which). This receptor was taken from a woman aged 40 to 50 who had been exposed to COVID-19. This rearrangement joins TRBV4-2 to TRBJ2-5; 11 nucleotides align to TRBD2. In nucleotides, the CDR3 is TGTGCCAGCAGCAGACATAGCGGGGGGGCAGTAGAGACCCAGTACTTC. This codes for CASSRHSGGAVETQYF.